This T cell receptor (beta chain) was found in a study of T cell responses to AZD1222 COVID-19 vaccine. Overall study results and limits: Clonal diversity was possibly underestimated; the donors were predominantly white British and more often female.

Trimming stripped 3 bases from V and 4 bases from J, with 7 bases between. CDR3 length equals 13 residues. Germline V gene lookup returns CDR1 LGHDT and CDR2 YNNKEL (reference sequence). In the case of this clone: Its antigen is unidentified.

Some clones are missing from TCRdb's copy, which holds only in-frame ones; the method was immunoSEQ multiplex PCR. This table holds around 140,000 clones, 89% found once. The source was peripheral blood, collected on day 0 of AZD1222 vaccination. This TCR was sampled from an adult in good health. The rearrangement uses TRBV3-1 (or the pseudogene TRBV3-2) and TRBJ1-3; D unresolved. The CDR3 DNA is TGTGCCAGCAGCCAGGGAAGGGGAAACACCATATATTTT. Protein product: CASSQGRGNTIYF.